This T cell receptor beta chain comes out of a study of CD8+CD57+ T cells in acquired aplastic anemia. In the study overall: Where healthy donors were concerned, CD4+ cells averaged approximately 11 million reads. Findings of the study overall: Patients shared around 31 CD8+ CDR3 sequences with controls.

The table lists this clonotype with a few counts. The antigen remains undetermined. Using genomic DNA as the template, TCR beta VDJ and CDR3 profiling was carried out. TCRdb ran MiXCR on the reads and lists one entry per CDR3 protein. The sample holds around 180,000 distinct CDR3 sequences, around 60% seen once. The CDR3 has 12 residues. The ends lost 7 bases at V and 6 bases at J; junction bases unmatched: 6. Germline V gene data show CDR1 as SQVTM and CDR2 as ANQGSEA. This TCR came from a human donor in good health. The source material was sorted CD4+, CD8+, or CD8+CD57+ T cells (not recorded which) from PBMCs. The chain carries TRBV29-1 and TRBJ1-2; TRBD1 aligns across 9 bases. The CDR3 DNA is TGCAGCGCAACCGGGACAGGGAATGGCTACACCTTC. Protein product: CSATGTGNGYTF.